This T cell receptor (beta chain) was recovered during a study of identical twins. Study outcomes and limitations: Partial confounding of zero-insertion analyses by invariant MAIT and iNKT cells was possible. The degree of excess twin sharing was weaker in beta out-of-frame sequences.

This clonotype was recorded a few times. The antigen remains unidentified. TCRdb recomputed calls from the 5' RACE reads with MiXCR, one row per CDR3 protein. The sample consists of 450,000 to 600,000 distinct CDR3 sequences, 20% to 25% of them appearing once. V lost 0 bases, J lost 5 bases, and 19 bases lay in between. The CDR3 is 17 residues long. Germline-derived CDR1 and CDR2 are DFQATT and SNEGSKA (reference sequence). Every donor was a healthy Caucasian. These data are also associated with another study on yellow fever vaccine responses in identical twins.

This receptor was obtained from a woman aged 18-30 years in good health. The sample was CD4+ T cells sorted from blood. This sequence joins TRBV20-1 and TRBJ2-2; D is possibly TRBD1 (7 bases). The CDR3 coding sequence is TGCAGTGCTAGAGATGCGGGACAGATGAAGATTACCGGGGAGCTGTTTTTT. Translation: CSARDAGQMKITGELFF.